Below are 32 T cell receptor beta chains sequenced from a single sample in a study of shared clonotypes between healthy human individuals. Method: immunoSEQ multiplex PCR; TCRdb's copy keeps in-frame clones and lacks some. The data hold a few hundred thousand clones, with roughly 78% observed a single time. Sequences were obtained from PBMCs. The source is a woman between 35 and 50 years old in good health. Some clones in this sample may be carry-over from other donors' samples.

This clone occurred a few times. The J gene is TRBJ2-3, the V gene TRBV10-3; possibly TRBD2 for D (5 bases). With 6 bases removed from V and 5 bases from J, the gap between germline ends came to 12 bases. Germline V gene lookup returns CDR1 ENHRY and CDR2 SYGVKD. The CDR3 runs to 13 residues. Here the CDR3 DNA reads TGTGCCATCAGGGCAGGAGGAGAAGATACGCAGTATTTT. Protein: CAIRAGGEDTQYF.

The rearrangement links TRBV30 to TRBJ2-5, with 7 positions matching TRBD2. The J call could be wrong; TRBJ2-7 is a better fit for the DNA end. The CDR3 totals 11 residues. The germline V gene encodes CDR1 GTSNPN and CDR2 SVGIG (reference sequence). The chain's CDR3 is CAWGGGNEQYF. DNA of the CDR3: TGTGCCTGGGGGGGAGGGAACGAGCAGTACTTC.

This clone was counted ten times or more. The genes are TRBV30 and TRBJ2-7, with D unclear. Between the trimmed V and J ends, which lost 5 bases and 5 bases, there was a span of 16 bases. CDR1 and CDR2 (germline): GTSNPN, SVGIG (reference sequence). CDR3 length: 13 amino acids. The chain's CDR3 is CAWGSVGADEQYF. CDR3 in DNA: TGTGCCTGGGGCTCCGTGGGCGCAGACGAGCAGTACTTC. Using reference TRBV30 and TRBJ2-7 for the parts outside the CDR3, the full variable domain is SQTIHQWPATLVQPVGSPLSLECTVEGTSNPNLYWYRQAAGRGLQLLFYSVGIGQISSEVPQNLSASRPQDRQFILSSKKLLLSDSGFYLCAWGSVGADEQYFGPGTRLTVT.

This sequence joins TRBV7-6 and TRBJ2-1, with D perhaps assigned TRBD1 or TRBD2 (5 bases each). With 5 bases removed from V and 2 bases from J, the gap between germline ends came to 22 bases. Per germline, CDR1 SGHVS and CDR2 FNYEAQ. This CDR3 comprises 18 residues. CDR3 nucleotides: TGTGCCAGCAGCCCTTACGCCACCGGGACCCGAACCTACAATGAGCAGTTCTTC. This sequence encodes CASSPYATGTRTYNEQFF.

This sequence joins TRBV28 and TRBJ2-5; D perhaps matches TRBD1 (6 bases). Between the trimmed V and J ends, which lost 6 bases and 4 bases, there was a span of 12 bases. The V gene's germline CDR1 is MDHEN and CDR2 SYDVKM. The CDR3 is made up of 13 amino acids. The CDR3 spells CASRPQGTETQYF. The CDR3, as DNA: TGTGCCAGCAGGCCACAGGGAACAGAGACCCAGTACTTC.

A note on this clone: At the DNA level, this CDR3 is encoded by other sequences in the same sample as well. The CDR3 coding sequence is TGTGCCAGCAGCGCGGGGCGGGGCCAAGAGACCCAGTACTTC. This encodes CASSAGRGQETQYF. The chain is built from TRBV9 and TRBJ2-5; D might be TRBD2 (6 bases). Trimming removed 3 bases from V and 1 base from J, with 10 bases in between. The germline V gene has CDR1 SGDLS and CDR2 YYNGEE. The CDR3 spans 14 residues.

This chain joins TRBV2 and TRBJ1-5; TRBD1 agrees at 8 bases. The J segment lost 4 bases and the V segment lost 4 bases, leaving 6 bases of the junction unmatched. The CDR3 consists of 15 residues. Looked up from germline, CDR1 is SNHLY and CDR2 is FYNNEI. CDR3 sequence (DNA): TGTGCCAGCAGTGCCGGGAGACAGGGGAATCAGCCCCAGCATTTT. Translated, it gives CASSAGRQGNQPQHF.

This chain joins TRBV2 and TRBJ1-2, with D unresolved. CDR3 length: 13 amino acids. CDR1 and CDR2 (germline): SNHLY, FYNNEI. The V gene lost 4 bases and the J gene lost 8 bases, with 14 bases spanning the gap. The chain's CDR3 is CASSVIEQRGYTF. CDR3 nucleotides: TGTGCCAGCAGTGTCATAGAACAGCGGGGCTACACCTTC.

This clone has more than one count but fewer than ten. CDR3 nucleotide sequence: TGTGCCAGCAGAATCGGGACTAGCGTTCAAGAGACCCAGTACTTC. This sequence encodes CASRIGTSVQETQYF. The V gene is TRBV7-2, the J gene TRBJ2-5; 10 bases are shared with TRBD2. With V trimmed by 6 bases and J by 2 bases, 6 bases remained unmatched. Germline V gene data show CDR1 as SGHTA and CDR2 as FQGNSA. This CDR3 has 15 residues. The complete variable domain, with remaining parts taken from reference TRBV7-2 and TRBJ2-5, reads GAGVSQSPSNKVTEKGKDVELRCDPISGHTALYWYRQSLGQGLEFLIYFQGNSAPDKSGLPSDRFSAERTGGSVSTLTIQRTQQEDSAVYLCASRIGTSVQETQYFGPGTRLLVL.

V and J are TRBV7-9 and TRBJ2-7; D is unclear. CDR3 length: 15 amino acids. Germline V gene sequence: CDR1 SEHNR, CDR2 FQNEAQ (reference sequence). The germline V and J ends were trimmed by 5 bases and 4 bases, with 18 bases remaining between them. The CDR3 DNA is TGTGCCAGCAGCGGTCAGGAAAATGCTCATTACGAGCAGTACTTC. As protein: CASSGQENAHYEQYF.

The chain joins TRBV5-5 to TRBJ2-7, with a tentative D call TRBD2 (6 bases). Germline CDR1 and CDR2: SGHKS and YYEKEE (reference sequence). Trimming cost V 2 bases and J 3 bases, with 15 bases left between them. The CDR3 runs to 15 residues. The CDR3 DNA reads TGTGCCAGCAGCTTTGGCTTTTGGGACTTCTACGAGCAGTACTTC. Translated: CASSFGFWDFYEQYF. The full variable domain, rest sourced from reference TRBV5-5 and TRBJ2-7, is DAGVTQSPTHLIKTRGQQVTLRCSPISGHKSVSWYQQVLGQGPQFIFQYYEKEERGRGNFPDRFSARQFPNYSSELNVNALLLGDSALYLCASSFGFWDFYEQYFGPGTRLTVT.

The chain has TRBV7-3 and TRBJ2-3, with D perhaps matching TRBD1 or TRBD2 (6 bases each). With 0 bases removed from V and 3 bases from J, the gap between germline ends came to 7 bases. CDR3 length equals 14 residues. CDR1 SGHTA and CDR2 FQGTGA come from the germline V gene. The CDR3 sequence is CASSLTGGTDTQYF. The CDR3 nucleotides are TGTGCCAGCAGCTTAACAGGGGGGACAGATACGCAGTATTTT.

The J gene is TRBJ2-5, the V gene TRBV27, with D perhaps TRBD2 (6 bases). Per germline, CDR1 MNHEY and CDR2 SMNVEV (reference sequence). The V end lost 3 bases, the J end lost 5 bases, and 13 bases lay between the germline ends. This CDR3 spans 14 amino acids. The CDR3 region is CASSFSGVGETQYF. In nucleotides, the CDR3 is TGTGCCAGCAGTTTTTCGGGAGTAGGGGAGACCCAGTACTTC.

The chain is built from TRBV28 and TRBJ1-2, with unresolved D. Germline V gives CDR1 MDHEN, CDR2 SYDVKM. This CDR3 region has 12 residues. The V end was cut by 6 bases, the J end by 6 bases, with 11 bases between. CDR3 DNA: TGTGCCAGCAGGACGGACGGAGATGGCTACACCTTC. Residues: CASRTDGDGYTF.

This chain links TRBV28 with TRBJ2-5; 8 bases align to TRBD2. The CDR3 length is 14 residues. Trimming removed 5 bases from V and 4 bases from J; junction bases left unmatched: 6. CDR1 MDHEN and CDR2 SYDVKM come from the germline V gene. The chain's CDR3 is CASSPAGGLETQYF. The DNA of the CDR3 is TGTGCCAGCAGTCCCGCGGGAGGTCTAGAGACCCAGTACTTC.

The V call is TRBV30, the J call TRBJ2-2, with D unclear. This CDR3 is built from 11 residues. Between the trimmed V and J ends, which lost 3 bases and 7 bases, there was a span of 6 bases. Germline V CDR1 and CDR2: GTSNPN, SVGIG (reference sequence). Written as DNA, the CDR3 is TGTGCCTGGAGGGGCGACGGGGAGCTGTTTTTT. Translating gives CAWRGDGELFF.

This clone was seen a handful of times. This chain links TRBV5-1 with TRBJ2-1, with a possible D match to TRBD1 (5 bases). V lost 4 bases to trimming and J lost 5 bases, with 13 bases between them. Germline V gives CDR1 SGHRS, CDR2 YFSETQ. The CDR3 is made up of 14 amino acids. The CDR3: CASSPNWGDNEQFF. The CDR3 nucleotides read TGCGCCAGCAGCCCTAATTGGGGCGACAATGAGCAGTTCTTC.

The sample holds one count of this clone. The CDR3 DNA follows: TGTGCCAGCAGCCTATCTAGCGGGAGAAGTCTAGATACGCAGTATTTT. It encodes CASSLSSGRSLDTQYF. This rearrangement joins TRBV5-8 to TRBJ2-3; TRBD2 aligns across 10 bases. The CDR3 totals 16 residues. From germline, CDR1 is SGHTS and CDR2 YDEGEE. With V trimmed by 4 bases and J by 5 bases, 10 bases remained unmatched.

The chain carries TRBV30 and TRBJ2-7; D remains ambiguous. CDR3 size: 13 residues. Looked up from germline, CDR1 is GTSNPN and CDR2 is SVGIG (reference sequence). The germline V and J ends were trimmed by 2 bases and 3 bases, with 11 bases remaining between them. CDR3 DNA sequence: TGTGCCTGGAGTTCCGGCAGTTACTACGAGCAGTACTTC. Encoded protein: CAWSSGSYYEQYF.

This clone was found a few times. The rearrangement uses TRBV25-1 and TRBJ1-3; 8 positions agree with TRBD1. This CDR3 region has 16 residues. Germline lookup yields CDR1 MGHDK and CDR2 SYGVNS. Unmatched junction bases numbered 2, after V lost 1 base and J lost 0 bases. The CDR3 reads CASSEWDRPSGNTIYF. The CDR3 bases are TGTGCCAGCAGTGAATGGGACAGGCCCTCTGGAAACACCATATATTTT.

Notes on this clone: At one boundary the junction diverges from the germline segment, which might be a read error. V usage is TRBV7-9 and J usage is TRBJ1-3; TRBD1 agrees at 11 bases. Germline V lookup: CDR1 SEHNR, CDR2 FQNEAQ (reference sequence). The CDR3 extends over 13 amino acids. In nucleotides, the CDR3 is TGTGCCGGGTCCCCGGGACAGGGGGTCAAATCTTCTTTT. Translated, it gives CAGSPGQGVKSSF.

The chain combines TRBV11-3 with TRBJ2-5; D remains ambiguous. Germline V gene lookup returns CDR1 SGHNT and CDR2 YENEEA. The V and J ends lost 0 bases and 7 bases respectively, with 9 bases between them. The CDR3 has 13 amino acids. CDR3 in amino acids: CASSLDHSGTQYF. The CDR3 DNA is TGTGCCAGCAGCTTAGACCACTCGGGGACCCAGTACTTC. Variable domain in full (rest from reference TRBV11-3 and TRBJ2-5): EAGVVQSPRYKIIEKKQPVAFWCNPISGHNTLYWYLQNLGQGPELLIRYENEEAVDDSQLPKDRFSAERLKGVDSTLKIQPAELGDSAVYLCASSLDHSGTQYFGPGTRLLVL.

The chain is built from TRBV6-1 and TRBJ2-1; TRBD2 might be the D (5 bases). The CDR3 sequence is 16 residues long. V was pared by 1 base and J by 0 bases, with 10 bases between. Germline assignment: CDR1 MNHNS and CDR2 SASEGT. This CDR3 is CASSEVRVSSYNEQFF. The CDR3 bases are TGTGCCAGCAGTGAAGTGAGGGTGAGCTCCTACAATGAGCAGTTCTTC.

Ten or more counts support this clone. The chain joins TRBV6-5 to TRBJ1-6; D is uncertain. From germline, CDR1 is MNHEY and CDR2 SVGAGI. This CDR3 is built from 13 residues. The V and J ends lost 2 bases and 7 bases respectively, with 6 bases between them. Here the CDR3 reads CASSYGANSPLHF. CDR3 bases: TGTGCCAGCAGTTACGGAGCGAATTCACCCCTCCACTTT.

This clone was counted only a few times. The chain is built from TRBV28 and TRBJ1-4; 11 nucleotides match TRBD1. With V trimmed by 4 bases and J by 6 bases, 4 bases remained unmatched. The V gene's germline CDR1 is MDHEN and CDR2 SYDVKM. The CDR3 has 15 residues. The CDR3 region is CASSWLGQGDEKLFF. CDR3 DNA sequence: TGTGCCAGCAGTTGGTTGGGACAGGGGGATGAAAAACTGTTTTTT.

This chain uses TRBV28 with TRBJ2-1, with 14 bases aligning to TRBD2. J gave up 6 bases and V 8 bases, and 12 bases lay outside the gene matches. In germline, CDR1 is MDHEN, CDR2 SYDVKM. CDR3 length: 17 amino acids. The CDR3 here is CASQTPGLAGGGNEQFF. CDR3 bases: TGTGCCAGCCAGACACCCGGACTAGCGGGAGGTGGCAATGAGCAGTTCTTC.

The chain uses TRBV5-1 and TRBJ2-7, with D perhaps assigned TRBD1 or TRBD2 (5 bases each). CDR3 length: 14 amino acids. Germline V gene data show CDR1 as SGHRS and CDR2 as YFSETQ. V lost 3 bases, J lost 5 bases, and 15 bases lay in between. CDR3 amino acids: CASSSEGPLDEQYF. CDR3 nucleotides: TGCGCCAGCAGCTCCGAGGGGCCGCTCGACGAGCAGTACTTC.

V is TRBV18 and J is TRBJ2-3; maybe TRBD1 (5 bases). The germline V gene has CDR1 KGHSH and CDR2 LQKENI. There are 15 residues in the CDR3. Trimming left V 4 bases short and J 1 base short, with 12 bases between. CDR3 region: CASSRGTLGTDTQYF. The CDR3 nucleotides are TGTGCCAGCTCACGGGGCACCCTCGGCACAGATACGCAGTATTTT.

This chain joins TRBV9 and TRBJ2-3; 9 bases fit TRBD2. The V segment lost 3 bases and the J segment 1 base; nucleotides outside the gene matches: 6. In germline, CDR1 is SGDLS, CDR2 YYNGEE. The length of the CDR3 is 16 residues. The CDR3 reads CASSDGAGGGTDTQYF. CDR3 nucleotide sequence: TGTGCCAGCAGCGATGGAGCGGGAGGCGGCACAGATACGCAGTATTTT.

This chain joins TRBV12-5 and TRBJ2-3, with a possible D match to TRBD2 (5 bases). In germline, CDR1 is LGHNT, CDR2 FRNRAP. The V end lost 1 base, the J end lost 5 bases, and 13 bases lay between the germline ends. The CDR3 loop spans 15 amino acids. The CDR3 loop reads CASGLGEGIVDTQYF. DNA of the CDR3: TGTGCTAGTGGTTTGGGAGAGGGAATCGTAGATACGCAGTATTTT.

The chain is built from TRBV9 and TRBJ2-7, with 10 bases fitting TRBD1. The CDR3 contains 15 residues. The germline gives CDR1 SGDLS, CDR2 YYNGEE. Trimming at V came to 0 bases and at J to 5 bases, leaving 5 bases not matched to a gene. CDR3 sequence: CASSVGGTGENEQYF. In nucleotides, the CDR3 is TGTGCCAGCAGCGTAGGGGGGACAGGGGAAAACGAGCAGTACTTC.

In DNA form, the CDR3 reads TGTGCCATCAGGGGCCAGGGGGGAAACACCATATATTTT. This encodes CAIRGQGGNTIYF. The V call is TRBV10-3, the J call TRBJ1-3; D may be TRBD1 (6 bases). Germline V gene lookup returns CDR1 ENHRY and CDR2 SYGVKD. Trimming took 6 bases from V and 4 from J, leaving 10 bases between them. CDR3 size: 13 residues.